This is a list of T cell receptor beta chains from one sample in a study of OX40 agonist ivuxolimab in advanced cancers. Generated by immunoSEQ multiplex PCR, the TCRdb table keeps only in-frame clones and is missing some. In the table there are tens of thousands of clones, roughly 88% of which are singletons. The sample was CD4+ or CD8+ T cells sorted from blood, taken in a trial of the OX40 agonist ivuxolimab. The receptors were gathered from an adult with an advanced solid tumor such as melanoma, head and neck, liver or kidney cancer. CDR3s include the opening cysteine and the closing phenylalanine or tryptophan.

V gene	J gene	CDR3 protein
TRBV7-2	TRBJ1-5	CASSIGRGVGSNQPQHF
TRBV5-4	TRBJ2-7	CASSLEAGGSPEQYF
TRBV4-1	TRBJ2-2	CASSHGLGGTGELFF
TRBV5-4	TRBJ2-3	CASSARGGLDLFTQYF
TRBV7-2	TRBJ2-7	CASSFAGDRDEQYF
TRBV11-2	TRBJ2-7	CASSLAQFGEQYF
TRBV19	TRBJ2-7	CASGTGSSYEQYF
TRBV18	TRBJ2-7	CASSPSAGGTYEQYF
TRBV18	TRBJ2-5	CASSGGLQETQYF
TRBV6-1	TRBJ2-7	CASSVPAGQPYEQYF
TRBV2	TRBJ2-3	CASSLGMTSTDTQYF
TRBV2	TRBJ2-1	CASSPTSPGGYNEQFF
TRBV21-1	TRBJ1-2	CASSKAPDTGLGGYTF
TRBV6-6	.	CASSYSTYEQYF
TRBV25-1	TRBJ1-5	CASTSGQGVDQPQHF
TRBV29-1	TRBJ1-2	CSVEDYHGYTF
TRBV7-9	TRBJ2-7	CASSLSSDRDEQYF
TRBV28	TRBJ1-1	CASSPHRTEKSEAFF
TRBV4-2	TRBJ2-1	CASSQGVTGGGEQFF
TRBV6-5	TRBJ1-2	CASRRDRGGGYTF
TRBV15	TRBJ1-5	CATSRDQGTNQPQHF
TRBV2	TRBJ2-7	CASSEGDRVYEQYF
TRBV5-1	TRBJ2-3	CASSPDGGDTDTQYF
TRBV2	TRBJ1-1	CASSEALRGFTAFF
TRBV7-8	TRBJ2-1	CASSLLGDRGQFF
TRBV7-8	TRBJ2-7	CASSPHRGPSLYEQYF
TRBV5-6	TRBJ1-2	CASSLGQYGYTF
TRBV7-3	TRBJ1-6	CASSLASNSPLHF
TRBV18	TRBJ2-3	CASSPPKRGAPDTQYF
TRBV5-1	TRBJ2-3	CASSLAPGGDTDTQYF
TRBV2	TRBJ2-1	CASSVGTGDFNEQFF
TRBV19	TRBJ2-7	CASSIGRDRLEQYF
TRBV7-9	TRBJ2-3	CASSLYRAPTDTQYF
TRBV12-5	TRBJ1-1	CASGLVASPLGYGTEAFF
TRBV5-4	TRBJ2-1	CASSSKTGAHEQFF
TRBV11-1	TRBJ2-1	CASSLVLAGGLEQFF
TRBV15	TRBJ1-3	CATSRDRAGGNTIYF
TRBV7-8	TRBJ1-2	CASSLDQGANYGYTF
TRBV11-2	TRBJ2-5	CASSPYGLAGTETQYF
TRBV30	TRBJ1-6	CAWSVQGANSPLHF
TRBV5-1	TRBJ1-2	CASSEGQGSWGYTF
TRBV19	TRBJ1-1	CATTDRTMNTEAFF
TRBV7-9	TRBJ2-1	CASSLVREQFF
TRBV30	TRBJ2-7	CAWSSFFVIYF